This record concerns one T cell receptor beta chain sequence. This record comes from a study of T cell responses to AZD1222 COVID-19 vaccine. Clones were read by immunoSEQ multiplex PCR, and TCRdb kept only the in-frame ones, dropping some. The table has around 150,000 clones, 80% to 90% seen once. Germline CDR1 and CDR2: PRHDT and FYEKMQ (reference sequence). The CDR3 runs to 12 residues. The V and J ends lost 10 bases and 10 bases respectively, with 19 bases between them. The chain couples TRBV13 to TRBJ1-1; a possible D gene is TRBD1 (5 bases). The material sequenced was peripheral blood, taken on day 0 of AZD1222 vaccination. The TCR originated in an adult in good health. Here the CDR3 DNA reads TGTGCCACCTACACCAGGGTCGCGGGAGCTTTCTTT. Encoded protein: CATYTRVAGAFF.